This T cell receptor beta chain was obtained from a study of T-cell reconstitution after alpha-beta-depleted transplantation in children. Overall study results and limits: T-cell numbers and diversity, one year after transplant, stemmed largely from T cells that were newly produced. Reports say that about two months after transplant, the alpha-beta T cells came out of several hundred graft clones that had expanded.

As to this clonotype: Its antigen is not known.

It was with unique molecular identifiers that the TCRbeta library was prepared. TCRdb processed the PCR reads anew with MiXCR; each CDR3 protein has one entry. This sample has about 610,000 distinct CDR3 sequences; roughly 30% occur once, and the top ten carry 30% to 45%. CDR3 size: 14 residues. Trimming removed 6 bases from V and 1 base from J; junction bases left unmatched: 5. Germline V CDR1 and CDR2: DFQATT, SNEGSKA (reference sequence). This sequence was found in a boy under three years old with Wiskott-Aldrich syndrome, due to receive a stem cell transplant. The chain has TRBV20-1 and TRBJ1-5; 8 bases fit TRBD1. Sequencing used PBMCs, obtained before TCRalphabeta/CD19-depleted stem cell transplant. CDR3 sequence (DNA): TGCAGTGCCCGGACAGGGTCCAGCAATCAGCCCCAGCATTTT. This codes for CSARTGSSNQPQHF.